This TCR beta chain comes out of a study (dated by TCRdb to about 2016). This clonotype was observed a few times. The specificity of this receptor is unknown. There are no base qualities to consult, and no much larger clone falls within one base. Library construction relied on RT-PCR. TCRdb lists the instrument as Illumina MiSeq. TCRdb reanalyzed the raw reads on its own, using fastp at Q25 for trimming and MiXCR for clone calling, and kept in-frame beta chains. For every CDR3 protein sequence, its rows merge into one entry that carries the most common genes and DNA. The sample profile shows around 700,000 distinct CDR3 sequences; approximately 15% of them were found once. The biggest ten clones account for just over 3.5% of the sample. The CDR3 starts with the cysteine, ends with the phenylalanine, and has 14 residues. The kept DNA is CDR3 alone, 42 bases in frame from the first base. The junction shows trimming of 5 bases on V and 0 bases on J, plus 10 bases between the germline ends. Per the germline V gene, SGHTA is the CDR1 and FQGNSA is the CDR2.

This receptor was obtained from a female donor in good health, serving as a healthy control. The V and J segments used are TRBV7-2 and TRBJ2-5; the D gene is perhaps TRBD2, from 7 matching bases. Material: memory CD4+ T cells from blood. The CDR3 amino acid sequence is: CASSRGANQETQYF. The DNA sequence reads TGTGCCAGCAGCCGGGGGGCAAACCAAGAGACCCAGTACTTC.